There are many counts of the clone carrying this T cell receptor beta chain. Its antigen is currently unknown. This sample was included in a study of spatial heterogeneity in lung cancer. Study overall: The cohort: approximately 66 early-stage, untreated non-small cell lung cancer patients. General study points: Detection of ubiquitous tumor TCRs in blood was higher at resection than follow-up.

The germline V gene has CDR1 MDHEN and CDR2 SYDVKM. This CDR3 contains 11 residues. V shed 6 bases and J shed 8 bases, with 7 bases lying between them. The presence of a unique molecular identifier marked each TCR cDNA molecule. TCRdb itself ran the 5' RACE reads through MiXCR, one entry per CDR3 protein. The sample contains 39,000 or so distinct CDR3 sequences, about 10% of which appear only once. Time point in this sample: blood at routine non-recurrence follow-up after resection. Unsorted samples of tumor, nontumor lung or frozen PBMC had their whole RNA sequenced. This clonotype was obtained from a female donor with early-stage non-small cell lung cancer. Sequences were derived from PBMCs, sampled at follow-up. The chain is built from TRBV28 and TRBJ2-2, with unresolved D. This CDR3 reads CASSYYGELFF. CDR3 DNA sequence: TGTGCCAGCAGCTACTATGGGGAGCTGTTTTTT.